This T cell receptor beta chain comes out of a study of T cell responses to AZD1222 COVID-19 vaccine. On this clone: The sample has other DNA sequences that encode this CDR3 too.

Using immunoSEQ multiplex PCR, the repertoire was profiled, and TCRdb retains in-frame clones only, with some absent. In the table there are some 180,000 clones, 80% to 95% of which are singletons. The material was peripheral blood, obtained 28 days after the second AZD1222 dose. The clonotype comes from an adult who received the AZD1222 COVID-19 vaccine.

In DNA, the CDR3 is TGCAGCGTTGAATTGACGGGCCACATTCAGTACTTC. Encoded protein: CSVELTGHIQYF. V and J are TRBV29-1 and TRBJ2-4; D is unresolved. The V end lost 2 bases, the J end lost 8 bases, and 10 bases lay between the germline ends. CDR1 is SQVTM and CDR2 is ANQGSEA in the germline V gene. The CDR3 loop spans 12 amino acids. The complete variable domain, with remaining parts taken from reference TRBV29-1 and TRBJ2-4, reads SAVISQKPSRDICQRGTSLTIQCQVDSQVTMMFWYRQQPGQSLTLIATANQGSEATYESGFVIDKFPISRPNLTFSTLTVSNMSPEDSSIYLCSVELTGHIQYFGAGTRLSVL.